The 13 T cell receptor beta chains listed next were all sequenced from one sample in a study of CD8+ T cells in alopecia areata (dated by TCRdb to 2016 to 2019). In the paper's terms, the time point label means: 20 to 30 weeks on oral tofacitinib. What the treatment or condition label conveys for this sample: oral pan-JAK inhibitor, 5-10 mg twice daily. Libraries came from the immunoSEQ multiplex PCR assay. For TCR sequencing, RNA was extracted from every sample and reverse transcribed into cDNA to serve as template. The source is immuneACCESS, and TCRdb retained only in-frame sequences with V and J called. Part of the clones is not carried over; for the studies checked, unresolved V genes explain less than half of this, and the remainder is unexplained. The sample table holds over 35,000 clones, of which roughly 90% were seen once. The ten largest make up over 15% of the sample. This sample comprised CD8+ T cells sorted from blood, obtained at week 24, from a patient treated with tofacitinib. Receptors were obtained from a human donor with alopecia areata.

This clone has a handful of counts. The chain links TRBV29-1 to TRBJ2-3; TRBD2 matches at 7 bases. Losses at the gene ends were 0 bases for V and 0 bases for J; bases not matched to a gene: 3. The CDR3 is made up of 15 amino acids. CDR1 and CDR2 (germline): SQVTM, ANQGSEA. The CDR3 nucleotides read TGCAGCGTTGAAGATCGCGGGGGTAGCACAGATACGCAGTATTTT. Translated, it gives CSVEDRGGSTDTQYF.

The CDR3 is CASIGLAGGQEKETQYF. The CDR3 bases are TGTGCCAGCATCGGCCTAGCGGGGGGGCAAGAAAAAGAGACCCAGTACTTC. This chain joins TRBV7-2 and TRBJ2-5; 12 nucleotides align to TRBD2. The CDR3 runs 17 residues. The trim removed 7 bases at V and 3 bases at J, leaving 12 bases unmatched. Germline V gene data show CDR1 as SGHTA and CDR2 as FQGNSA.

The rearrangement joins TRBV27 to TRBJ2-1; possibly TRBD1 for D (6 bases). The V gene lost 5 bases and the J gene lost 15 bases, with 17 bases spanning the gap. Germline V gene sequence: CDR1 MNHEY, CDR2 SMNVEV (reference sequence). The CDR3 spans 12 residues. The CDR3 region has the DNA TGTGCCAGCAGTCATAGACAGGCCGGCCGGTTCTTC. It specifies CASSHRQAGRFF.

This chain connects TRBV28 to TRBJ2-2; possibly TRBD1 for D (6 bases). The CDR3 is made up of 15 amino acids. The ends were cut back, 5 bases at V and 3 bases at J, with 13 bases in the middle. Germline CDR1 MDHEN, CDR2 SYDVKM. Here the CDR3 reads CASSTGKAHTGELFF. Written as DNA, the CDR3 is TGTGCCAGCAGTACAGGGAAGGCACACACCGGGGAGCTGTTTTTT.

The chain links TRBV6-1 to TRBJ2-1, with a tentative D call TRBD1 (6 bases). V lost 3 bases to trimming and J lost 9 bases, with 15 bases between them. Germline V gene lookup returns CDR1 MNHNS and CDR2 SASEGT. The CDR3 extends over 14 amino acids. The CDR3 protein is CASSERAEQGEQFF. CDR3 bases: TGTGCCAGCAGTGAGAGGGCCGAACAGGGTGAGCAGTTCTTC.

V usage is TRBV18 and J usage is TRBJ2-7; the D call may be TRBD1 or TRBD2 (7 bases each). Germline lookup yields CDR1 KGHSH and CDR2 LQKENI. With 3 bases removed from V and 3 bases from J, the gap between germline ends came to 15 bases. The CDR3 is 15 amino acids. The CDR3 bases are TGTGCCAGCTCACCCAGACAGGGAGGGAGCTACGAGCAGTACTTC. Protein sequence: CASSPRQGGSYEQYF.

J is TRBJ2-7 and V is TRBV2, with 12 nucleotides matching TRBD1. V lost 8 bases and J lost 5; bases outside the gene matches: 4. The CDR3 length is 13 residues. Germline loops: CDR1 SNHLY, CDR2 FYNNEI. CDR3 amino acids: CASGDRGLDEQYF. CDR3 bases: TGTGCCAGCGGGGACAGGGGGCTCGACGAGCAGTACTTC. Filled out from reference TRBV2 and TRBJ2-7, the complete variable domain reads EPEVTQTPSHQVTQMGQEVILRCVPISNHLYFYWYRQILGQKVEFLVSFYNNEISEKSEIFDDQFSVERPDGSNFTLKIRSTKLEDSAMYFCASGDRGLDEQYFGPGTRLTVT.

This sequence joins TRBV9 and TRBJ2-3; D is unclear. With 4 bases removed from V and 6 bases from J, the gap between germline ends came to 15 bases. The CDR3 length is 14 residues. Germline CDR1 is SGDLS and CDR2 is YYNGEE. In nucleotides, the CDR3 is TGTGCCAGCAGCCCGATCCCGGGCAGGGATACGCAGTATTTT. Translation gives CASSPIPGRDTQYF. Variable domain in full (rest from reference TRBV9 and TRBJ2-3): DSGVTQTPKHLITATGQRVTLRCSPRSGDLSVYWYQQSLDQGLQFLIQYYNGEERAKGNILERFSAQQFPDLHSELNLSSLELGDSALYFCASSPIPGRDTQYFGPGTRLTVL.

The chain employs TRBV7-9 and TRBJ2-5, with D hard to call. CDR3 length equals 16 residues. The ends were cut back, 6 bases at V and 2 bases at J, with 19 bases in the middle. The germline CDR1 and CDR2 sequences are SEHNR and FQNEAQ (reference sequence). The CDR3 is CASRIEDGTAQETQYF. The CDR3 nucleotides are TGTGCCAGCAGAATTGAGGACGGAACGGCTCAAGAGACCCAGTACTTC.

The chain carries TRBV7-9 and TRBJ2-3, with D perhaps matching TRBD1 (6 bases). V shed 0 bases and J shed 0 bases, with 13 bases lying between them. The CDR3 length is 17 residues. Germline CDR1 reads SEHNR; CDR2 reads FQNEAQ (reference sequence). CDR3 DNA sequence: TGTGCCAGCAGCTTAGCGGGGGCAGTCCCTAGCACAGATACGCAGTATTTT. Translating it yields CASSLAGAVPSTDTQYF. The full variable domain, in which reference TRBV7-9 and TRBJ2-3 provide the parts outside the CDR3, is DTGVSQNPRHKITKRGQNVTFRCDPISEHNRLYWYRQTLGQGPEFLTYFQNEAQLEKSRLLSDRFSAERPKGSFSTLEIQRTEQGDSAMYLCASSLAGAVPSTDTQYFGPGTRLTVL.

The chain links TRBV5-1 to TRBJ2-2; D gene uncertain. The germline V and J ends were trimmed by 0 bases and 4 bases, with 10 bases remaining between them. The CDR3 runs to 15 residues. Germline CDR1 reads SGHRS; CDR2 reads YFSETQ. The CDR3 is CASSLVTSSTGELFF. CDR3 bases: TGCGCCAGCAGCTTGGTGACGTCAAGCACCGGGGAGCTGTTTTTT.

The chain carries TRBV27 and TRBJ1-5, with D uncertain. V was clipped by 2 bases and J by 7 bases, with 9 bases between them. The CDR3 loop spans 13 amino acids. Germline CDR1 reads MNHEY; CDR2 reads SMNVEV (reference sequence). This CDR3 reads CASSLHLRQPQHF. CDR3 DNA: TGTGCCAGCAGTTTACACCTACGCCAGCCCCAGCATTTT.

CDR3 sequence (DNA): TGTGCCAGCCGGAGGGGGGGCGGGTCCAATGAGCAGTTCTTC. It encodes CASRRGGGSNEQFF. This chain links TRBV7-9 with TRBJ2-1; D possibly corresponds to TRBD2 (7 bases). Looked up from germline, CDR1 is SEHNR and CDR2 is FQNEAQ (reference sequence). Trimming shortened V by 8 bases and J by 6 bases, and 17 bases separated the two germline ends. CDR3 length: 14 amino acids.